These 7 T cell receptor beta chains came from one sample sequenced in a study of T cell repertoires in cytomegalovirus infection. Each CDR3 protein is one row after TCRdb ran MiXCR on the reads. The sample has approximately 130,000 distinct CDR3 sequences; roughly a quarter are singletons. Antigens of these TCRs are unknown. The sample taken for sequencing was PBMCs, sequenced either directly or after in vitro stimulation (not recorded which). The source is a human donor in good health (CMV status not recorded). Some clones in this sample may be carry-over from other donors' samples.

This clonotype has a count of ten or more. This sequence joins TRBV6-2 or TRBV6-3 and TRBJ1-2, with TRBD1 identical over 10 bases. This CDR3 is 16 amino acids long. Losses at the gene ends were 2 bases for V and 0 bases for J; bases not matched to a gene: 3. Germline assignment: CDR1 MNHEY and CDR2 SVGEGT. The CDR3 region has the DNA TGTGCCAGCAGTTACCGGGACAGGGGCGCTAACTATGGCTACACCTTC. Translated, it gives CASSYRDRGANYGYTF.

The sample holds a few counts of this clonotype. The CDR3 reads CASSPFAGGNTGELFF. The CDR3, as DNA: TGTGCCAGCAGCCCCTTTGCAGGGGGAAACACCGGGGAGCTGTTTTTT. The chain links TRBV7-6 to TRBJ2-2; the match to TRBD1 covers 7 bases. The CDR3 runs to 16 residues. Germline V CDR1 and CDR2: SGHVS, FNYEAQ. J lost 2 bases, V lost 5 bases, and 8 bases had no gene match.

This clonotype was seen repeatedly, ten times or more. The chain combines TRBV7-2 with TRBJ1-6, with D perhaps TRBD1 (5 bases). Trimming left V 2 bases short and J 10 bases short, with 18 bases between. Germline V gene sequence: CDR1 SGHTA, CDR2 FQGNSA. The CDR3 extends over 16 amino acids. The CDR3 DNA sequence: TGTGCCAGCAGCTTAAGGGGAGGCGTCGGGGGATCACCCCTCCACTTT. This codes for CASSLRGGVGGSPLHF. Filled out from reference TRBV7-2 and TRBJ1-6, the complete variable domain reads GAGVSQSPSNKVTEKGKDVELRCDPISGHTALYWYRQSLGQGLEFLIYFQGNSAPDKSGLPSDRFSAERTGGSVSTLTIQRTQQEDSAVYLCASSLRGGVGGSPLHFGNGTRLTVT.

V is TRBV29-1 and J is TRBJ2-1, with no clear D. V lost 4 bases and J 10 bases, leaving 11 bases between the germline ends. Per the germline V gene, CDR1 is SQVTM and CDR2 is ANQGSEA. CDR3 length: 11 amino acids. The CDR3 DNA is TGCAGCGTTGTTCTAGGTATCGAGCAGTTCTTC. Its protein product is CSVVLGIEQFF.

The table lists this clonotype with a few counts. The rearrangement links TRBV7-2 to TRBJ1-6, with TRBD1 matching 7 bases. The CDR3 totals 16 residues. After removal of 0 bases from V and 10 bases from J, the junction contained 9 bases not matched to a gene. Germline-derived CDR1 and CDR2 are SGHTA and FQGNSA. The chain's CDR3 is CASSLAVGSRGSPLHF. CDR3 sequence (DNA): TGTGCCAGCAGCTTAGCGGTCGGATCCAGGGGGTCACCCCTCCACTTT. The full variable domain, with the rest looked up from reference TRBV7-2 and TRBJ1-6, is GAGVSQSPSNKVTEKGKDVELRCDPISGHTALYWYRQSLGQGLEFLIYFQGNSAPDKSGLPSDRFSAERTGGSVSTLTIQRTQQEDSAVYLCASSLAVGSRGSPLHFGNGTRLTVT.

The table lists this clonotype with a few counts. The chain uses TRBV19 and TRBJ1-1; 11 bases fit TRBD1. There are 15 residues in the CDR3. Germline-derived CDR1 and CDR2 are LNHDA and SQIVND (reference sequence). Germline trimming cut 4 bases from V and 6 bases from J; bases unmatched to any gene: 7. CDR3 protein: CASSRGDRGGPEAFF. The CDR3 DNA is TGTGCCAGTAGTAGAGGGGACAGGGGGGGTCCTGAAGCTTTCTTT. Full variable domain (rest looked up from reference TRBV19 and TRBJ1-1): DGGITQSPKYLFRKEGQNVTLSCEQNLNHDAMYWYRQDPGQGLRLIYYSQIVNDFQKGDIAEGYSVSREKKESFPLTVTSAQKNPTAFYLCASSRGDRGGPEAFFGQGTRLTVV.

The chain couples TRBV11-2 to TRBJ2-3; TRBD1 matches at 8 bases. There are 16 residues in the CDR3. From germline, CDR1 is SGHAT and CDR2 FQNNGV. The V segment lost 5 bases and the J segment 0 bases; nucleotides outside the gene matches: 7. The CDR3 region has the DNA TGTGCCAGCAGCCCGGTTGGGACAGGAAGCACAGATACGCAGTATTTT. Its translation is CASSPVGTGSTDTQYF. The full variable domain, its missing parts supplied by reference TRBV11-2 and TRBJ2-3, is EAGVAQSPRYKIIEKRQSVAFWCNPISGHATLYWYQQILGQGPKLLIQFQNNGVVDDSQLPKDRFSAERLKGVDSTLKIQPAKLEDSAVYLCASSPVGTGSTDTQYFGPGTRLTVL.